This TCR beta chain was documented in a study of PD-1 and CTLA-4 blockade in melanoma. In its sample, this clone was seen once. This CDR3 contains 14 residues. The V and J ends lost 7 bases and 4 bases, in that order; junction bases with no gene match: 8. Per the germline V gene, CDR1 is SGHKS and CDR2 is YYEKEE (reference sequence). Sequencing was performed with immunoSEQ multiplex PCR; in TCRdb, only in-frame clones are kept and a portion is missing. The sample holds tens of thousands of clones, about 88% seen once. The sequenced sample was CD8+ T cells from peripheral blood, obtained from a patient given anti-PD-1 treatment. The rearrangement uses TRBV5-5 and TRBJ1-2; TRBD1 matches 9 bases. This TCR was recovered from a human donor with melanoma. CDR3 in amino acids: CASFPGQGSYGYTF. The DNA for the CDR3 is TGTGCCAGCTTCCCGGGACAGGGCTCCTATGGCTACACCTTC.